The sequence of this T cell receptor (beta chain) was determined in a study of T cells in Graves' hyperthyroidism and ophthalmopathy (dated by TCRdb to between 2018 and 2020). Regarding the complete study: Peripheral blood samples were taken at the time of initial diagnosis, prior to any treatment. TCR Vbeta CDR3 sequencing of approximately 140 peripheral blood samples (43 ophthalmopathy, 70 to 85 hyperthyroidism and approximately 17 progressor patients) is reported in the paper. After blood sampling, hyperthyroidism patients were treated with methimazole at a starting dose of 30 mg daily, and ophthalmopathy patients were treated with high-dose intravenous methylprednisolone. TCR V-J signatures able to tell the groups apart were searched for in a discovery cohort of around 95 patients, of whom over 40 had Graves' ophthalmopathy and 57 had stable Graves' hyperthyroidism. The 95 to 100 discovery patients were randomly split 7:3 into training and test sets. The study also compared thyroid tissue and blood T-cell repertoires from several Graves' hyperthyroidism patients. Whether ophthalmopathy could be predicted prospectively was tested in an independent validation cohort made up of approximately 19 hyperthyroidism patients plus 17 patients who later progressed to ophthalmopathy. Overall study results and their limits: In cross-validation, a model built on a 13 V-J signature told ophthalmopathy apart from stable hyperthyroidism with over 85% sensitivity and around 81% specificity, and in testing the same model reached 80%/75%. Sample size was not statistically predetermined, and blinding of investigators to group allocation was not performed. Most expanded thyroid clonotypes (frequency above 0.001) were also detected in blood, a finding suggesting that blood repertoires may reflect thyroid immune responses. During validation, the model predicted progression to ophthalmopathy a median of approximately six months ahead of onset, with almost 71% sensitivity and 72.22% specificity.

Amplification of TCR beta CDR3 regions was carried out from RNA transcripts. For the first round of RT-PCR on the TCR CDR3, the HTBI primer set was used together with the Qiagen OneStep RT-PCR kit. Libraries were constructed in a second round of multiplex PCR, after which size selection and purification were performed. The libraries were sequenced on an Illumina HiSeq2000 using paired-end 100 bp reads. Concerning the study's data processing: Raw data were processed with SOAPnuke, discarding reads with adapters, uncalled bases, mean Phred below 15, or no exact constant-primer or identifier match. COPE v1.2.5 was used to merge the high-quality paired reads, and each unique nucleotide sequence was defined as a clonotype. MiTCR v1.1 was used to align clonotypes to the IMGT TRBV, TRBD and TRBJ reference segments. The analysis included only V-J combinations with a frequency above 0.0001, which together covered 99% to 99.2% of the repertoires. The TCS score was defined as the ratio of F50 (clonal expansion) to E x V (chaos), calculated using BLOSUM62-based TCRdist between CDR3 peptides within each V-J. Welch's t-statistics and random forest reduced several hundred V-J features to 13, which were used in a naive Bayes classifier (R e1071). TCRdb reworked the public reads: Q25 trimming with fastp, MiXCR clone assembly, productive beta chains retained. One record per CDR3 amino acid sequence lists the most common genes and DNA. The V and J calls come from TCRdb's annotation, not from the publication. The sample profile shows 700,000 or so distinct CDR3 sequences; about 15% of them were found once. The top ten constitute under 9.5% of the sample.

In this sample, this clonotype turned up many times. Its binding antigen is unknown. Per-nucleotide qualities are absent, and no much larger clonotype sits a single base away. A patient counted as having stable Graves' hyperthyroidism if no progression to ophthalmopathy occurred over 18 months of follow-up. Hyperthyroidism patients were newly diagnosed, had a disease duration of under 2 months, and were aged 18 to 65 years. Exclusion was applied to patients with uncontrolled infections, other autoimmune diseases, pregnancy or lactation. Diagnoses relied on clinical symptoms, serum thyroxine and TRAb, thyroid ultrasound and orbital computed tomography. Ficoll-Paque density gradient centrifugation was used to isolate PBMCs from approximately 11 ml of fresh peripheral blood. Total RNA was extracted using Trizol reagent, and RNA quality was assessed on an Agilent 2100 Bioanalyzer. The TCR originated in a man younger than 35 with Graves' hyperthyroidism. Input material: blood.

The CDR3 region: CASSPTWGELFF. The nucleotide sequence reads as follows: TGTGCCAGCAGCCCAACGTGGGGGGAGCTGTTTTTT. This receptor chain uses TRBV6-1 and TRBJ2-2; confidence is insufficient to name the D gene. At the junction V is shortened by 6 bases and J by 8 bases, with 10 bases in between. From the cysteine up to the phenylalanine, the CDR3 has a length of 12 residues. Only the CDR3 DNA stays, 36 bases, in frame from base 1. CDR1 and CDR2, per the germline V gene, are MNHNS and SASEGT.